This T cell receptor (beta chain) was observed in a study of shared clonotypes between healthy human individuals. General study findings and limits: Roughly 4.6% of naive CD4 clonotypes were common to four donors. Rarefaction revealed incomplete sorted-subset sequencing despite large depth.

Trimming removed 2 bases at V and 2 bases at J, with 9 bases between. The CDR3 contains 14 residues. CDR1 is SGHRS and CDR2 is YFSETQ in the germline V gene. Points on this clone: Its antigen is currently unknown. Within the sample, other DNA sequences also encode this same CDR3.

Investigators spread the genomic DNA of each subset evenly over several immunoSEQ plates. In the authors' methods: Filtering of immunoSEQ junctional sequences could not match full-length read filtering. Some clones are missing from TCRdb's copy, which holds only in-frame ones; the method was immunoSEQ multiplex PCR. V and J calls and clone size are copied from that table; D and trimming were computed from the DNA. The repertoire has 1 million to 1.2 million clones, roughly 80% of them found once; the top ten carry roughly 0.83%. The chain recombines TRBV5-1 with TRBJ2-3; D may be TRBD1 (6 bases). Sequenced: memory CD4+ T cells from PBMCs. Indicated subset: CD45RA-negative fraction. The sequence came from a man aged 18 to 30 in good health. Some clones in this sample may be carry-over from other donors' samples. CDR3 DNA sequence: TGCGCCAGCAGCTTACAGGGTTTCACAGATACGCAGTATTTT. Residues: CASSLQGFTDTQYF.